The rows below give T cell receptor beta chains drawn from one sample of a study of shared clonotypes between healthy human individuals. Profiled with immunoSEQ multiplex PCR; TCRdb holds only in-frame clones, not every one. The profile shows about 1 million clones, 65% to 75% of them singletons. The sequencing sample was made of memory CD4+ T cells sorted from blood. Receptors originate from a man younger than 35 in good health. Each CDR3 is given with its conserved first and last residue. Each record gives: J gene, V gene, clone size, D gene, CDR3 protein, CDR3 DNA. D genes are given only for firm matches. Size tells how often a clone was seen (once, few, many) or the class of an expanded clone, and some rows leave it out.

j_gene: TRBJ1-1
v_gene: TRBV4-3
abundance: few
d_gene: TRBD1
CDR3aa: CASSPQGGNTEAFF
CDR3nt: TGCGCCAGCAGCCCCCAGGGGGGGAACACTGAAGCTTTCTTT

j_gene: TRBJ1-4
v_gene: TRBV10-3
abundance: NA
d_gene: NA
CDR3aa: CAISEGQTNEKLFF
CDR3nt: TGTGCCATCAGTGAAGGGCAGACTAATGAAAAACTGTTTTTT

j_gene: TRBJ2-3
v_gene: TRBV6-5
abundance: NA
d_gene: NA
CDR3aa: CASSYGFFSTDTQYF
CDR3nt: TGTGCCAGCAGTTACGGGTTTTTTAGCACAGATACGCAGTATTTT

j_gene: TRBJ1-2
v_gene: TRBV11-2
abundance: NA
d_gene: NA
CDR3aa: CASSLDHRVSYGYTF
CDR3nt: TGTGCCAGCAGCTTAGATCACAGGGTGAGCTATGGCTACACCTTC

j_gene: TRBJ2-5
v_gene: TRBV19
abundance: NA
d_gene: NA
CDR3aa: CASSLRRLDQETQYF
CDR3nt: TGTGCCAGTAGTCTCCGAAGACTGGACCAAGAGACCCAGTACTTC

j_gene: TRBJ2-4
v_gene: TRBV9
abundance: many
d_gene: TRBD1
CDR3aa: CASSVGTGINIQYF
CDR3nt: TGTGCCAGCAGCGTAGGGACAGGGATAAACATTCAGTACTTC

j_gene: TRBJ1-1
v_gene: TRBV15
abundance: NA
d_gene: TRBD1
CDR3aa: CATSNAGGIFIGPEAFF
CDR3nt: TGTGCCACCAGCAACGCAGGGGGCATTTTTATTGGGCCTGAAGCTTTCTTT

j_gene: TRBJ1-6
v_gene: TRBV5-1
abundance: NA
d_gene: TRBD1
CDR3aa: CASSLDTPGQGVSPLHF
CDR3nt: TGCGCCAGCAGCTTAGATACACCGGGACAGGGTGTTTCACCCCTCCACTTT

j_gene: TRBJ1-2
v_gene: TRBV28
abundance: NA
d_gene: TRBD1
CDR3aa: CASSLGDRWGYTF
CDR3nt: TGTGCCAGCAGTTTGGGGGACAGATGGGGCTACACCTTC

j_gene: TRBJ1-2
v_gene: TRBV6-5
abundance: NA
d_gene: TRBD1
CDR3aa: CASSSPGTANYGYTF
CDR3nt: TGTGCCAGCAGTTCCCCGGGGACAGCTAACTATGGCTACACCTTC

j_gene: TRBJ1-1
v_gene: TRBV5-4
abundance: NA
d_gene: NA
CDR3aa: CASSPRGGTEAFF
CDR3nt: TGTGCCAGCAGCCCTAGGGGGGGTACTGAAGCTTTCTTT

j_gene: TRBJ1-1
v_gene: TRBV30
abundance: NA
d_gene: NA
CDR3aa: CAWSVSGAGEAFF
CDR3nt: TGTGCCTGGAGTGTATCAGGGGCCGGTGAAGCTTTCTTT

j_gene: TRBJ2-7
v_gene: TRBV6-5
abundance: NA
d_gene: TRBD1
CDR3aa: CASSPAGTAPTEQYF
CDR3nt: TGTGCCAGCAGTCCCGCCGGGACAGCCCCTACTGAGCAGTACTTC